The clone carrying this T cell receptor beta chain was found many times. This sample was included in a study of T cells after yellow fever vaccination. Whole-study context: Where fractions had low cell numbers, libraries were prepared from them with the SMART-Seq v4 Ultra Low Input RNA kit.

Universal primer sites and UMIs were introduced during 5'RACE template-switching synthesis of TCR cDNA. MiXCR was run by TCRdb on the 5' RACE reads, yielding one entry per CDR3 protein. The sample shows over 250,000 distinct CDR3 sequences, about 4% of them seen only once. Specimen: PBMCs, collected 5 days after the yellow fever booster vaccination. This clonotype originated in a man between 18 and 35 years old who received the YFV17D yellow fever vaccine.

The CDR3 spells CSVEDPGEAFF. The CDR3 coding sequence is TGCAGCGTTGAAGATCCAGGGGAAGCTTTCTTT. The chain employs TRBV29-1 and TRBJ1-1; tentative D call: TRBD1 (5 bases). Trimming took 0 bases from V and 8 from J, leaving 7 bases between them. The CDR3 runs to 11 residues. Germline V gene sequence: CDR1 SQVTM, CDR2 ANQGSEA.